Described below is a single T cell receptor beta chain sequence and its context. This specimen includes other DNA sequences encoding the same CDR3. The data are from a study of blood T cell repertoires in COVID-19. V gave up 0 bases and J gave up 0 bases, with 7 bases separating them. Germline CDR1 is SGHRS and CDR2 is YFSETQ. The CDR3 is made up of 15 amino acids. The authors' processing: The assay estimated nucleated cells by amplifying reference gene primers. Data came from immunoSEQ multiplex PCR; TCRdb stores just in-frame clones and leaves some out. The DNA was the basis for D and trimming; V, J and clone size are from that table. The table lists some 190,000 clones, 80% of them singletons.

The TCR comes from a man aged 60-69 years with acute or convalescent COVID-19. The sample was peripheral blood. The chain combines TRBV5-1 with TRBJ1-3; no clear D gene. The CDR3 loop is CASSLGASSGNTIYF. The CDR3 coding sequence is TGCGCCAGCAGCTTGGGGGCCAGCTCTGGAAACACCATATATTTT.